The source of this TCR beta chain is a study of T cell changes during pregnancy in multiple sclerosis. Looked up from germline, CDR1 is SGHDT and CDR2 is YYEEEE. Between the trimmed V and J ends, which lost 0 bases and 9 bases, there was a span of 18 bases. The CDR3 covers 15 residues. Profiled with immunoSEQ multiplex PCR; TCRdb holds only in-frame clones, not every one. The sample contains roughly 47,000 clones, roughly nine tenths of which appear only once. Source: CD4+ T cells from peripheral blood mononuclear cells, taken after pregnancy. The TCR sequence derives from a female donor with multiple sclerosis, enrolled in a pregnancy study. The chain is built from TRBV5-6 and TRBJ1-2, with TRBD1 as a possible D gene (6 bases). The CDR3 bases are TGTGCCAGCAGCTTGGGGGGCAGGGGTAGTGGGAGCTACACCTTC. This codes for CASSLGGRGSGSYTF.